What follows describes a single TCR beta chain. The sample comes from a study of T cell responses to AZD1222 COVID-19 vaccine. Germline V CDR1 and CDR2: SGHRS, YFSETQ. The CDR3 sequence is 15 residues long. The germline V and J ends were trimmed by 5 bases and 0 bases, with 12 bases remaining between them. Profiled with immunoSEQ multiplex PCR; TCRdb holds only in-frame clones, not every one. Of 100,000 to 130,000 clones in the sample, about 89% are singletons; the top ten hold approximately 5.6%. The V and J genes are TRBV5-1 and TRBJ1-3; D uncertain. This receptor was identified in an adult who received the AZD1222 COVID-19 vaccine. The sample consisted of peripheral blood, taken 28 days after the second AZD1222 dose. The CDR3 spells CASRPEGFSGNTIYF. The CDR3 bases are TGCGCCAGCAGACCTGAAGGCTTCTCTGGAAACACCATATATTTT. The entire variable domain, with the rest obtained from reference TRBV5-1 and TRBJ1-3, is as follows: KAGVTQTPRYLIKTRGQQVTLSCSPISGHRSVSWYQQTPGQGLQFLFEYFSETQRNKGNFPGRFSGRQFSNSRSEMNVSTLELGDSALYLCASRPEGFSGNTIYFGEGSWLTVV.